The following is a T cell receptor (beta chain) sequence with its context. These data are taken from a study of blood T cell repertoires in COVID-19. Overall study context: Whether acute or convalescent, the COVID-19 samples came from the United States, Italy and Spain. From T cells, B-cell-depleted T cells, or PBMCs came the material, which was cDNA or gDNA.

The V gene's germline CDR1 is SEHNR and CDR2 FQNEAQ (reference sequence). Between the trimmed V and J ends, which lost 5 bases and 0 bases, there was a span of 14 bases. The CDR3 contains 17 residues. Per the study methods: Amplifying reference gene primers gave estimates of nucleated cell counts. Clones were read by immunoSEQ multiplex PCR, and TCRdb kept only the in-frame ones, dropping some. The D gene and trimming were derived from the DNA, and the V and J assignments and clone size from that table. The sample has about 140,000 clones; around 90% are singletons. The material sequenced was peripheral blood. The chain uses TRBV7-9 and TRBJ2-6; D not resolved. The clonotype was recovered from a human donor in a cohort sampled during active COVID-19. DNA of the CDR3: TGTGCCAGCAGCCGGTCGGGTTCGGGCTCTGGGGCCAACGTCCTGACTTTC. Translated: CASSRSGSGSGANVLTF.